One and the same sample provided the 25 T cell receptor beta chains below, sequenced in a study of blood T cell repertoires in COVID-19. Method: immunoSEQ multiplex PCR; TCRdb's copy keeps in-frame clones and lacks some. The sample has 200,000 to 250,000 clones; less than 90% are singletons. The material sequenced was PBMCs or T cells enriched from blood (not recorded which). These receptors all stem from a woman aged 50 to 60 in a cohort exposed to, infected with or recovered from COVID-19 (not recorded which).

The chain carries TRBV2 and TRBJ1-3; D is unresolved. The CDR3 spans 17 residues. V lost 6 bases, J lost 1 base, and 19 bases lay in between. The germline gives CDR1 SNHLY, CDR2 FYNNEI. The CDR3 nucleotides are TGTGCCAGCAGCCCTGAAGCCCCGATTTTTTCTGGAAACACCATATATTTT. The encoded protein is CASSPEAPIFSGNTIYF.

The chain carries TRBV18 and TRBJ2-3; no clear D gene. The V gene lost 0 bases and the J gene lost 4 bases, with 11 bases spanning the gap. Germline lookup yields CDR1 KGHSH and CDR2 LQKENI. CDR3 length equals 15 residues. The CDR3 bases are TGTGCCAGCTCACCACCGTATGTCGTCTCAGATACGCAGTATTTT. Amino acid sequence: CASSPPYVVSDTQYF.

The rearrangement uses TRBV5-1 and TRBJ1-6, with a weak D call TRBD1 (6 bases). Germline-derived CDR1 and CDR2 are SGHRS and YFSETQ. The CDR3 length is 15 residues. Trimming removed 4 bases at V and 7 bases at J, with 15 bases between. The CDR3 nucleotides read TGCGCCAGCAGCCCCGAGGACAGCCGAAATTCACCCCTCCACTTT. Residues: CASSPEDSRNSPLHF.

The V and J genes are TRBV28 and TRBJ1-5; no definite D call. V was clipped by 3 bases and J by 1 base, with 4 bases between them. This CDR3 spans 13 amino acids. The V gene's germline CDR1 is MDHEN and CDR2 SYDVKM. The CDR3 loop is CASSFMSNQPQHF. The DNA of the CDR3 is TGTGCCAGCAGTTTTATGAGCAATCAGCCCCAGCATTTT.

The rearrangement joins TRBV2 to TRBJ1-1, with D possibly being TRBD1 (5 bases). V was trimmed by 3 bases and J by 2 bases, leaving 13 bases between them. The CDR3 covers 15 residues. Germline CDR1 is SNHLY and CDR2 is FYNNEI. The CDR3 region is CASSDWGRGNTEAFF. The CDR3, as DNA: TGTGCCAGCAGTGATTGGGGAAGGGGAAACACTGAAGCTTTCTTT.

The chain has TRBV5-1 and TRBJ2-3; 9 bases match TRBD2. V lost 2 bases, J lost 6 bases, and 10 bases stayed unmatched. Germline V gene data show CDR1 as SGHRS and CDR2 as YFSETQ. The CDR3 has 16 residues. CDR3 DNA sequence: TGCGCCAGCAGCTTAGTAGGCGGGGGGGTTTCCGATACGCAGTATTTT. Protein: CASSLVGGGVSDTQYF.

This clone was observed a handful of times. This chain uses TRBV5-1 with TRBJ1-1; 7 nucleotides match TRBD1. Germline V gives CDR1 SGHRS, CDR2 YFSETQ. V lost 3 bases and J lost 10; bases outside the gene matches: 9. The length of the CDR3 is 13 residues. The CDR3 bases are TGCGCCAGCAGCTCACCAGGGACAGTTTCAGCTTTCTTT. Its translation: CASSSPGTVSAFF. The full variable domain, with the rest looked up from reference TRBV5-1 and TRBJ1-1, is KAGVTQTPRYLIKTRGQQVTLSCSPISGHRSVSWYQQTPGQGLQFLFEYFSETQRNKGNFPGRFSGRQFSNSRSEMNVSTLELGDSALYLCASSSPGTVSAFFGQGTRLTVV.

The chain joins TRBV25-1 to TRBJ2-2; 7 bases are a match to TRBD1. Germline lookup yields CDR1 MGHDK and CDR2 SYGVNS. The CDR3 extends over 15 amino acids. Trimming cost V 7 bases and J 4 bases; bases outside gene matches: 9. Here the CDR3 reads CASTLQGCFTGELFF. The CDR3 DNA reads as TGTGCCAGCACGTTACAGGGGTGTTTCACCGGGGAGCTGTTTTTT.

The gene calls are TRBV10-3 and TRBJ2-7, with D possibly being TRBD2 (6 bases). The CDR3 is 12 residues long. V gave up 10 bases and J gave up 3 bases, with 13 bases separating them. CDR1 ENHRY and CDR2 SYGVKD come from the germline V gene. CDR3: CATLADNYEQYF. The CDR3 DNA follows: TGTGCCACCTTAGCGGATAACTACGAGCAGTACTTC.

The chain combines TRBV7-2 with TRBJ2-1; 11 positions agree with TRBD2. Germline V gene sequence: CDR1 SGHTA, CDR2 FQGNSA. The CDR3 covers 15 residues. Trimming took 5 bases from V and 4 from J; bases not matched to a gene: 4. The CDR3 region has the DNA TGTGCCAGCAGCCTTAGCGGGGGGGCTTACAATGAGCAGTTCTTC. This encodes CASSLSGGAYNEQFF.

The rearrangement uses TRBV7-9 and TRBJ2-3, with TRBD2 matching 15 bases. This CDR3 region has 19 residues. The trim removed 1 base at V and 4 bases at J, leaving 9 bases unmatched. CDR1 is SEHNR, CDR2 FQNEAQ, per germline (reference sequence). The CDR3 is CASSLGWWTSGGAPDTQYF. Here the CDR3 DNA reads TGTGCCAGCAGCTTAGGATGGTGGACTAGCGGGGGGGCCCCAGATACGCAGTATTTT.

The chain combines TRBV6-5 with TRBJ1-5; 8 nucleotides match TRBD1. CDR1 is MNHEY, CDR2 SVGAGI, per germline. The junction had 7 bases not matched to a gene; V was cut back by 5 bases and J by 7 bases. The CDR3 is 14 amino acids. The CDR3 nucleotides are TGTGCCAGCAGTCCTACGGACAGGGCCCAGCCCCAGCATTTT. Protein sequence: CASSPTDRAQPQHF.

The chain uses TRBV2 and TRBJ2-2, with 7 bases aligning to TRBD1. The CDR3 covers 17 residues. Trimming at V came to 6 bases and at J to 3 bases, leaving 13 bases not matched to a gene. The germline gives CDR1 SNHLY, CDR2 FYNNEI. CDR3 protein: CASRDGFQGVHTGELFF. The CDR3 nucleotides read TGTGCCAGCAGGGACGGGTTTCAGGGGGTCCACACCGGGGAGCTGTTTTTT.

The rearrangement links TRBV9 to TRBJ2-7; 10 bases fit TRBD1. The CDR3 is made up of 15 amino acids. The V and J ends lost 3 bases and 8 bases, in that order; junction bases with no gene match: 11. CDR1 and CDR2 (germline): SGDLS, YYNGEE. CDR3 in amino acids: CASSGSGQGLTKQYF. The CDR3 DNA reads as TGTGCCAGCAGCGGATCGGGACAGGGGCTCACCAAGCAGTACTTC. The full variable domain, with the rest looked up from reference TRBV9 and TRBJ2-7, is DSGVTQTPKHLITATGQRVTLRCSPRSGDLSVYWYQQSLDQGLQFLIQYYNGEERAKGNILERFSAQQFPDLHSELNLSSLELGDSALYFCASSGSGQGLTKQYFGPGTRLTVT.

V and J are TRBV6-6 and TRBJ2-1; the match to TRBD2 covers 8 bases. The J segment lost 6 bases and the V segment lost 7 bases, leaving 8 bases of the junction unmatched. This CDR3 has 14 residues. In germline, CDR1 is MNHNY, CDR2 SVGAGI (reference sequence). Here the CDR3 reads CASINSAGGNEQFF. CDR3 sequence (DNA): TGTGCCAGCATCAACTCGGCGGGGGGCAATGAGCAGTTCTTC.

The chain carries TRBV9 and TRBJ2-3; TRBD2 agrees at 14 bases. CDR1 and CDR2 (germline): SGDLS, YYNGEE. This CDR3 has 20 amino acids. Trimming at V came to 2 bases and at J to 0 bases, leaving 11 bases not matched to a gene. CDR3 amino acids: CASSVSRGTSGGHSTDTQYF. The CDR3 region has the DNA TGTGCCAGCAGCGTCTCCAGAGGGACTAGCGGGGGCCATAGCACAGATACGCAGTATTTT.

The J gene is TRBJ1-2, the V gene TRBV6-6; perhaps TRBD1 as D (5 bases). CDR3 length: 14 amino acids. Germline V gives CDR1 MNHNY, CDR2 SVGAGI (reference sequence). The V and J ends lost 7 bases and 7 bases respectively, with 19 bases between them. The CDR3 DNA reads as TGTGCCAGCACCCCCACAGGTTTTCCTAGTGGCTACACCTTC. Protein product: CASTPTGFPSGYTF.

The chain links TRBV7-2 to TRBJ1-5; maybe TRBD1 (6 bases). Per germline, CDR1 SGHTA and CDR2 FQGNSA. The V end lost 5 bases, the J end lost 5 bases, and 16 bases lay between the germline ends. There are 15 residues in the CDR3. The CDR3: CASSRGFQGHQPQHF. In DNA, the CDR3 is TGTGCCAGCAGCCGCGGCTTTCAGGGGCATCAGCCCCAGCATTTT. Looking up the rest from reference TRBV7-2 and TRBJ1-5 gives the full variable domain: GAGVSQSPSNKVTEKGKDVELRCDPISGHTALYWYRQSLGQGLEFLIYFQGNSAPDKSGLPSDRFSAERTGGSVSTLTIQRTQQEDSAVYLCASSRGFQGHQPQHFGDGTRLSIL.

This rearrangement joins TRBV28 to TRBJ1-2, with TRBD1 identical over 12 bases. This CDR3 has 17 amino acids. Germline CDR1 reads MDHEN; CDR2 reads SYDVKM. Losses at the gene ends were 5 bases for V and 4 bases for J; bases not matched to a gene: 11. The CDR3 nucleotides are TGTGCCAGCAGTCAGGACCTAAGGGACAGGGGGCTCTATGGCTACACCTTC. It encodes CASSQDLRDRGLYGYTF.

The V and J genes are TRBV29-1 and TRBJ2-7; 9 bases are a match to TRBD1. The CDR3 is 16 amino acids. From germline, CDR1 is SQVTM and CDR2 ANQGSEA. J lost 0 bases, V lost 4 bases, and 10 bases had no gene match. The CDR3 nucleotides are TGCAGCGTTGCCGGGACAGGGTACCAAAACTCCTACGAGCAGTACTTC. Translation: CSVAGTGYQNSYEQYF.

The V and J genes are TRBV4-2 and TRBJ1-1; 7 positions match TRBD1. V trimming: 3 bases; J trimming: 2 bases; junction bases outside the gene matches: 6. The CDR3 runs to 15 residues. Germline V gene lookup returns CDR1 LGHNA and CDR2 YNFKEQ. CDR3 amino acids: CASSQAGQINTEAFF. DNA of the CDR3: TGTGCCAGCAGCCAGGCGGGACAGATAAACACTGAAGCTTTCTTT.

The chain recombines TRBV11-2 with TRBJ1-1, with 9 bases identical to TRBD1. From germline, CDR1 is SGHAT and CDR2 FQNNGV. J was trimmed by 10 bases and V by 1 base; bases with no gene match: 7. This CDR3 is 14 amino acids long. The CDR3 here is CASSLGTGVKLAFF. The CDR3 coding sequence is TGTGCCAGCAGCTTAGGGACAGGGGTAAAGTTAGCTTTCTTT.

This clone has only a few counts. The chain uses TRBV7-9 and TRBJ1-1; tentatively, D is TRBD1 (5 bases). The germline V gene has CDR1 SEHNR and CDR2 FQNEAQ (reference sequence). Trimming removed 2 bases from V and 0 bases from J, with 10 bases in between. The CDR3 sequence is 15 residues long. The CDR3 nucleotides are TGTGCCAGCAGCTTATCGGGGGAAGTGAACACTGAAGCTTTCTTT. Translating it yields CASSLSGEVNTEAFF. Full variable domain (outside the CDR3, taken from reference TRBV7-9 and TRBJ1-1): DTGVSQNPRHKITKRGQNVTFRCDPISEHNRLYWYRQTLGQGPEFLTYFQNEAQLEKSRLLSDRFSAERPKGSFSTLEIQRTEQGDSAMYLCASSLSGEVNTEAFFGQGTRLTVV.

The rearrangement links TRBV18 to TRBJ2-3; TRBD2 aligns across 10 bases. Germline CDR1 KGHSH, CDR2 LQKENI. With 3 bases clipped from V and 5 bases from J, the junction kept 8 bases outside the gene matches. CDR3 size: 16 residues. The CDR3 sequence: CASSPEEAGGIDTQYF. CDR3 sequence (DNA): TGTGCCAGCTCACCGGAGGAAGCGGGGGGGATAGATACGCAGTATTTT.

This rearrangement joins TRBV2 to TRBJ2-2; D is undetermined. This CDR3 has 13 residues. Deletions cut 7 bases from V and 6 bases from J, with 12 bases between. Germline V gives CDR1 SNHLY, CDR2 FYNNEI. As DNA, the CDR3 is TGTGCCAGCATCTCAAGCCTCCCCGGGGAGCTGTTTTTT. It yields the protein CASISSLPGELFF. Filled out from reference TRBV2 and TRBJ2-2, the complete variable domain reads EPEVTQTPSHQVTQMGQEVILRCVPISNHLYFYWYRQILGQKVEFLVSFYNNEISEKSEIFDDQFSVERPDGSNFTLKIRSTKLEDSAMYFCASISSLPGELFFGEGSRLTVL.